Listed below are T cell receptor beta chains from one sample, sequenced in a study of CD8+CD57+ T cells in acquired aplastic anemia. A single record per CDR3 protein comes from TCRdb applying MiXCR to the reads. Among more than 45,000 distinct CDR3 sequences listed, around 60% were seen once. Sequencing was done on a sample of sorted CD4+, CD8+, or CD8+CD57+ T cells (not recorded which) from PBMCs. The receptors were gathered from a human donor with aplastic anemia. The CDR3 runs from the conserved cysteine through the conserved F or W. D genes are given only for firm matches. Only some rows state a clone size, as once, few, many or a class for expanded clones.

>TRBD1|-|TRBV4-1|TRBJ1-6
CASSQDLTGENSPLHF
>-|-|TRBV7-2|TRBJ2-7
CASSLSEALQYF
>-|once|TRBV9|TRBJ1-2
CASSYGAYGYTF
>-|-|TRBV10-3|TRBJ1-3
CARGATDSGNTIYF
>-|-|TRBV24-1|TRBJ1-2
CATSDRYGYTF
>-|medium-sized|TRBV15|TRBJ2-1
CATSRGREVDNEQFF
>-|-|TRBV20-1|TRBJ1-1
CSASEQGRTEAFF
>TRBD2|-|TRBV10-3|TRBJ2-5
CASSEALLAGEETQYF
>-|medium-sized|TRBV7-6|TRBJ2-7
CASSLSLSYEQYF
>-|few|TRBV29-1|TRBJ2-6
CSVEEYAGANVLTF
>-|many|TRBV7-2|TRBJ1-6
CASSLAWEGTYNSPLHF
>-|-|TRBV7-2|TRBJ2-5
CARSFGQAETQYF
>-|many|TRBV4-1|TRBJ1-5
CASSQDGNQPQHF
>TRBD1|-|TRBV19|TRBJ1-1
CASRGQGGSLNTEAFF
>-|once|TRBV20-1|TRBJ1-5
CSARQHGNNQPQHF
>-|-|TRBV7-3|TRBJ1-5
CASRRGGGQPQHF
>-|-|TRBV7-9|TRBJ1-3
CASSLSLGNTIYF
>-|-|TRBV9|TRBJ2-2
CANTGELFF
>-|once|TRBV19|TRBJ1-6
CASSGGQGNSPLHF
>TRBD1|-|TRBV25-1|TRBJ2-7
CASSLATGSYEQYF
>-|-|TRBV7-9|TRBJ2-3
CASSSGPSTDTQYF
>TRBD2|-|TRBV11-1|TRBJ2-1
CAATSGASGGRNNEQFF
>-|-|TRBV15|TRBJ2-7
CATSRDRSSEQYF
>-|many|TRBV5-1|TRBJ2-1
CASSSPRDYNEQFF
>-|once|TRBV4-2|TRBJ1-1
CASSSRQTAAVYEAFF
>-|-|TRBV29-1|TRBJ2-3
CSVEALTSTDTQYF
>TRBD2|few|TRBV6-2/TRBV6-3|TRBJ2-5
CASSYPTGGQETQYF
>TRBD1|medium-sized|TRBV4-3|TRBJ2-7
CASSRRTGDYEQYF
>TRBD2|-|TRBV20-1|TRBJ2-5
CSAKLAGARGTQYF
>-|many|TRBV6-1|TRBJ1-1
CASSDGEGTEAFF
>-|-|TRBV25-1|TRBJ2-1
CASSESWAESYNEQFF
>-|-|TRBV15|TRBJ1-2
CATSIYREGYTF
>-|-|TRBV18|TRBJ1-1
CASSLSMAMNTEAFF
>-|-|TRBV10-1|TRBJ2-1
CASSDGAEQFF
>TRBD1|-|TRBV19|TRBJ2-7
CASSSGTGSAEQYF
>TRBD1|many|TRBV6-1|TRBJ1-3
CASSQLRDRLPSGNTIYF
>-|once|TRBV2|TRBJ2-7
CASRRISYEQYF
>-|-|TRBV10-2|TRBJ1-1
CASSESGTPMNTEAFF
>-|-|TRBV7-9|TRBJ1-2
CASSLVSSGYTF
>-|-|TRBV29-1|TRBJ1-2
CSVDEGGAPGYGYTF
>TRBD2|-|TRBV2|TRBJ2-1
CASNQEAGGTEQFF
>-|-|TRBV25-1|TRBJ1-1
CASSDRARNTEAFF